This T cell receptor beta chain was recorded in a study of T cells in Graves' hyperthyroidism and ophthalmopathy. Study-wide points: In the blood, most expanded thyroid clonotypes above 0.001 appeared as well.

Amplified TCR beta CDR3 regions derived from RNA transcripts. The TCR CDR3 first-round RT-PCR relied on the HTBI primer set. From the multiplex PCR reads, TCRdb called clonotypes with MiXCR, one entry per CDR3 protein. Of around 210,000 distinct CDR3 sequences listed, less than 20% are singletons. The study left out patients who had uncontrolled infection, other autoimmune disease, pregnancy or lactation. On this clonotype itself: What it binds is not known.

The CDR3 covers 13 residues. J lost 4 bases, V lost 6 bases, and 5 bases had no gene match. The germline V gene has CDR1 SQVTM and CDR2 ANQGSEA. The specimen sequenced was blood. This clonotype was sampled from a woman between 50 and 59 years old with Graves' hyperthyroidism. The genes are TRBV29-1 and TRBJ2-2, with 7 bases that match TRBD1. CDR3 bases: TGCAGCGTAACAGGGGTGGGCACCGGGGAGCTGTTTTTT. Residues: CSVTGVGTGELFF.